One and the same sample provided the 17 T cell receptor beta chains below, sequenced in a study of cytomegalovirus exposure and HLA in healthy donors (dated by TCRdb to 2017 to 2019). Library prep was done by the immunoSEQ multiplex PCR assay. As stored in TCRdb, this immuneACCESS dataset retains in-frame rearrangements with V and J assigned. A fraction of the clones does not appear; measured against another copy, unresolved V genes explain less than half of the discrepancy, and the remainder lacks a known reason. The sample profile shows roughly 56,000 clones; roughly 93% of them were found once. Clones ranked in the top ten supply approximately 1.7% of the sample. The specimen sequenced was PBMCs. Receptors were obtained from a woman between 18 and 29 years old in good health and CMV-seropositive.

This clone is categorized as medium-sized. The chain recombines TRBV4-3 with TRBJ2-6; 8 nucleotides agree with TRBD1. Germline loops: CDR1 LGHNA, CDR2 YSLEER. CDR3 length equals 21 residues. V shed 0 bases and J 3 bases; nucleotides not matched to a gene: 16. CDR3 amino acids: CASSQEYAPGGALFGANVLTF. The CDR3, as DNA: TGCGCCAGCAGCCAAGAATATGCTCCAGGGGGCGCTCTTTTTGGGGCCAACGTCCTGACTTTC.

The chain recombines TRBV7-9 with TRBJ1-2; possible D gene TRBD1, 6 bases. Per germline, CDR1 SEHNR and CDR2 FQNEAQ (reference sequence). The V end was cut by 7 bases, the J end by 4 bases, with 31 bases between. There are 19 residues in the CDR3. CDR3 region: CASNPQDQGHSLRIYGYTF. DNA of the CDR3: TGTGCCAGCAACCCTCAGGATCAGGGGCACTCTCTCCGCATCTATGGCTACACCTTC.

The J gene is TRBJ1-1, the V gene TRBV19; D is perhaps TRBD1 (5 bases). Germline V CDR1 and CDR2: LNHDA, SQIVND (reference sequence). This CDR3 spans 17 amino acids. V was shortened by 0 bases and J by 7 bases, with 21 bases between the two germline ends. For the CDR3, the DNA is TGTGCCAGTAGTATAGAAGGGTCACCTTGGGTGGACAATGAAGCTTTCTTT. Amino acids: CASSIEGSPWVDNEAFF. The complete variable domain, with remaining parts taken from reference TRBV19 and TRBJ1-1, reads DGGITQSPKYLFRKEGQNVTLSCEQNLNHDAMYWYRQDPGQGLRLIYYSQIVNDFQKGDIAEGYSVSREKKESFPLTVTSAQKNPTAFYLCASSIEGSPWVDNEAFFGQGTRLTVV.

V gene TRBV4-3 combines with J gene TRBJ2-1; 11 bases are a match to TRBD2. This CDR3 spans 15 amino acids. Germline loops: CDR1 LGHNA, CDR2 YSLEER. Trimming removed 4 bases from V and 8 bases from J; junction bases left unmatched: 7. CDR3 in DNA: TGCGCCAGCAGCCCCGTTAGCGGGGGGGTCCATGAGCAGTTCTTC. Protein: CASSPVSGGVHEQFF.

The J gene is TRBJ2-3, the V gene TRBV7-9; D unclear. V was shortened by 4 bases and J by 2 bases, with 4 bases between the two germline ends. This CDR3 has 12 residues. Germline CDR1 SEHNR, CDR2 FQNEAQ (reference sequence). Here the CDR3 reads CASSSFTDTQYF. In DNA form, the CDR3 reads TGTGCCAGCAGCTCTTTCACAGATACGCAGTATTTT.

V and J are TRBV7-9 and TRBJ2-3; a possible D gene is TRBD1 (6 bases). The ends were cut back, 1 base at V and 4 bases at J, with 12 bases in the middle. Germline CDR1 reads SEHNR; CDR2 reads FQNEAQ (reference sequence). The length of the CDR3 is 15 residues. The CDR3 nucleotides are TGTGCCAGCAGCTTAGGTACAGGGTCCCCAGATACGCAGTATTTT. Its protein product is CASSLGTGSPDTQYF.

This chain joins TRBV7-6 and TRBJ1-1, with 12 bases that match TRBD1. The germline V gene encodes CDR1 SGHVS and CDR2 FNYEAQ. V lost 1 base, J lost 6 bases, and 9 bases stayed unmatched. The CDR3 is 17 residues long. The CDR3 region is CASSLDTLGQGASEAFF. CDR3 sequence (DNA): TGTGCCAGCAGCTTAGATACCCTGGGACAGGGGGCCTCTGAAGCTTTCTTT.

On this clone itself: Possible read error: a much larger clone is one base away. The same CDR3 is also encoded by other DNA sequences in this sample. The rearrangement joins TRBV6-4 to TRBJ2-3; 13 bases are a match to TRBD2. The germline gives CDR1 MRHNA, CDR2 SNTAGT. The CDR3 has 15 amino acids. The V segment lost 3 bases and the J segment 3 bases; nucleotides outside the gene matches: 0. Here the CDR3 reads CASSETSGGTDTQYF. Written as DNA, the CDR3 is TGTGCCAGCAGTGAGACTAGCGGGGGGACAGATACGCAGTATTTT.

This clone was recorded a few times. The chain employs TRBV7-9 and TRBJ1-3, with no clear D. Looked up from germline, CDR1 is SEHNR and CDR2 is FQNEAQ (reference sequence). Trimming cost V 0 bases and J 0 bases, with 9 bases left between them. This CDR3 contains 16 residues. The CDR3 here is CASSLAGLLSGNTIYF. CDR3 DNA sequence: TGTGCCAGCAGCTTAGCTGGGCTTCTCTCTGGAAACACCATATATTTT.

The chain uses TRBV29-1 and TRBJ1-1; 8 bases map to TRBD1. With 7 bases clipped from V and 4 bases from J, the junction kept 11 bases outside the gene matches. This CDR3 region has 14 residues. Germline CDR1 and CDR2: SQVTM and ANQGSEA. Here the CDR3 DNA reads TGCAGCGCTAACCCGACAGGGGCGGGCACTGAAGCTTTCTTT. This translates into CSANPTGAGTEAFF.

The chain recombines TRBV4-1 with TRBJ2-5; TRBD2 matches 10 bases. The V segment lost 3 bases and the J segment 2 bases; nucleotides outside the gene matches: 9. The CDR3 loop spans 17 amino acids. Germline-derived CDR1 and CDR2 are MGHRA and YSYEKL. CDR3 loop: CASSQRPSGGIQETQYF. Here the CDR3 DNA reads TGCGCCAGCAGCCAGCGTCCTAGCGGGGGTATTCAAGAGACCCAGTACTTC.

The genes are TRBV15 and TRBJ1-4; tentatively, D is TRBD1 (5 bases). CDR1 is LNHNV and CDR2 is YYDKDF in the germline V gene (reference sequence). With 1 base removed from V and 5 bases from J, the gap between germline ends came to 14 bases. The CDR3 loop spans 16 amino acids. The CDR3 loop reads CATSRALGQGNEKLFF. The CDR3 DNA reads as TGTGCCACCAGCAGAGCCCTAGGTCAGGGAAATGAAAAACTGTTTTTT.

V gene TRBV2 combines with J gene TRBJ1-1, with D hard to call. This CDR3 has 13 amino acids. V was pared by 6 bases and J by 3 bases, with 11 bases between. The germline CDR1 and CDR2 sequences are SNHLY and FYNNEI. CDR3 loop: CASRGRRDTEAFF. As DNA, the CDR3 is TGTGCCAGCAGAGGCAGGAGGGACACTGAAGCTTTCTTT.

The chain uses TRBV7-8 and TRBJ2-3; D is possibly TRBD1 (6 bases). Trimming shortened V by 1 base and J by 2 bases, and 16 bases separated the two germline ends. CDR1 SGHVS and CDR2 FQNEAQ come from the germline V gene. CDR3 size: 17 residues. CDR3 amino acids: CASSLGGGQRLTDTQYF. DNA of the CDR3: TGTGCCAGCAGCTTAGGGGGTGGACAGCGGCTCACAGATACGCAGTATTTT.

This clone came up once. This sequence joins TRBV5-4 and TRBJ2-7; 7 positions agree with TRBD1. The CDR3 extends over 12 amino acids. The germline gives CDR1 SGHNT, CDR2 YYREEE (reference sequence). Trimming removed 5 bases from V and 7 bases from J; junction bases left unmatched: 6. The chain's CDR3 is CASSQTGVEQYF. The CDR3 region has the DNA TGTGCCAGCAGTCAAACAGGGGTGGAGCAGTACTTC.

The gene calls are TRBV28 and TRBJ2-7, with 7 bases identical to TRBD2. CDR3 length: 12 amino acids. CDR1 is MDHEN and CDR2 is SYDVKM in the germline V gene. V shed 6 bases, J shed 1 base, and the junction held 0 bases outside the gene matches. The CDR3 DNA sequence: TGTGCCAGCAGGGGAGGGTCCTACGAGCAGTACTTC. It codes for CASRGGSYEQYF.

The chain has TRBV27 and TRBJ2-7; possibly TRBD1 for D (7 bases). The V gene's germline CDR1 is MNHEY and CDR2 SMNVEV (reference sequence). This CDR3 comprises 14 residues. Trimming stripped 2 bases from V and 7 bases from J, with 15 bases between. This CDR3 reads CASSLAGGLREQYF. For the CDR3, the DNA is TGTGCCAGCAGTTTAGCAGGGGGGCTACGGGAGCAGTACTTC.